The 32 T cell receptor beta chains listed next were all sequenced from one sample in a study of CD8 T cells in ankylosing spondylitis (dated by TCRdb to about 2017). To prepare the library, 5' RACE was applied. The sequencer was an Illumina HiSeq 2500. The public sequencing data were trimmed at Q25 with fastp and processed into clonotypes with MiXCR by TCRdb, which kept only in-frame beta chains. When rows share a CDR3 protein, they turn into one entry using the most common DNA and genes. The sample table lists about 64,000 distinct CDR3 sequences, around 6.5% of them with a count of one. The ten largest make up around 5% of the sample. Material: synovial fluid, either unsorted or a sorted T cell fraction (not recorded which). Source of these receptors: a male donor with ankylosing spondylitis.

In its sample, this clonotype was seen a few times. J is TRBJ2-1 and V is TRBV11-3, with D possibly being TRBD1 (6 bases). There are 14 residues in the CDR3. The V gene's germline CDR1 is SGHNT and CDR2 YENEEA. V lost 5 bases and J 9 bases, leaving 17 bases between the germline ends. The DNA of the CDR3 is TGTGCCAGCAGCATGACAGGCGTTGGAAGTGAGCAGTTCTTC. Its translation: CASSMTGVGSEQFF.

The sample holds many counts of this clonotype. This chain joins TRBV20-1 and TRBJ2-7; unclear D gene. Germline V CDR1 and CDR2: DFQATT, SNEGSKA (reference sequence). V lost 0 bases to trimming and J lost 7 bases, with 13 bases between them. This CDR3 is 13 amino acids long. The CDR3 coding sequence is TGCAGTGCTAGAGATCAAGGGCCGAGGGAGCAGTACTTC. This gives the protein CSARDQGPREQYF.

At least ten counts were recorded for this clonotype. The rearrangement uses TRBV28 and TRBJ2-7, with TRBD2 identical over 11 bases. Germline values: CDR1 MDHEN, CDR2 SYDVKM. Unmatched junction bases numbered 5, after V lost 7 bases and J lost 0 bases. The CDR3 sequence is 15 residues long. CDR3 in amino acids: CASTRTSGSSYEQYF. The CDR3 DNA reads TGTGCCAGCACCAGAACTAGCGGGAGCTCCTACGAGCAGTACTTC.

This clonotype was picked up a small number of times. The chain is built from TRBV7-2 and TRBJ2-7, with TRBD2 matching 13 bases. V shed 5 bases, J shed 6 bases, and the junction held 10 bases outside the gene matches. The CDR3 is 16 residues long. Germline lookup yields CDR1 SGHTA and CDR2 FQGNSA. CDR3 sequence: CASSRTSGRVSGEQYF. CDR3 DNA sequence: TGTGCCAGCAGCCGTACTAGCGGGAGGGTTAGCGGCGAGCAGTACTTC.

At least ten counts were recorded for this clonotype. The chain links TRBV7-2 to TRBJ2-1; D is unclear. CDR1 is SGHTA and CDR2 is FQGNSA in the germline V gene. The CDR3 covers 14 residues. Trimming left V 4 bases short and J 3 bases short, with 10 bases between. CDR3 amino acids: CASSYTSDYNEQFF. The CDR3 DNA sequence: TGTGCCAGCAGCTACACAAGCGACTACAATGAGCAGTTCTTC.

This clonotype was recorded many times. As DNA, the CDR3 is TGTGCCAGCAGCTTTCGGAGGGCCTCTAGCACAGATACGCAGTATTTT. Residues: CASSFRRASSTDTQYF. The chain combines TRBV7-2 with TRBJ2-3; tentative D call: TRBD2 (6 bases). Looked up from germline, CDR1 is SGHTA and CDR2 is FQGNSA. V was pared by 3 bases and J by 0 bases, with 13 bases between. This CDR3 region has 16 residues. The entire variable domain, with the rest obtained from reference TRBV7-2 and TRBJ2-3, is as follows: GAGVSQSPSNKVTEKGKDVELRCDPISGHTALYWYRQSLGQGLEFLIYFQGNSAPDKSGLPSDRFSAERTGGSVSTLTIQRTQQEDSAVYLCASSFRRASSTDTQYFGPGTRLTVL.

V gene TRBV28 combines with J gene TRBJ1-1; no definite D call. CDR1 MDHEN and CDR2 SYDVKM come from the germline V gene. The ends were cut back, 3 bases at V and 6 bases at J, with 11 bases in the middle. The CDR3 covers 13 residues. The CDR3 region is CASSFINGAEAFF. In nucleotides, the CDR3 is TGTGCCAGCAGTTTTATAAACGGGGCTGAAGCTTTCTTT.

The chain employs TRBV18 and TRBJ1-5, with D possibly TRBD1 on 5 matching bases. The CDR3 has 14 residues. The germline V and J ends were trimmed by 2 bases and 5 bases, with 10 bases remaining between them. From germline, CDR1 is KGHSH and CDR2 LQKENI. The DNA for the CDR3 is TGTGCCAGCTCACCAGGGGGGGACCATCAGCCCCAGCATTTT. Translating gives CASSPGGDHQPQHF. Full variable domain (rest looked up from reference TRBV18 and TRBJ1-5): NAGVMQNPRHLVRRRGQEARLRCSPMKGHSHVYWYRQLPEEGLKFMVYLQKENIIDESGMPKERFSAEFPKEGPSILRIQQVVRGDSAAYFCASSPGGDHQPQHFGDGTRLSIL.

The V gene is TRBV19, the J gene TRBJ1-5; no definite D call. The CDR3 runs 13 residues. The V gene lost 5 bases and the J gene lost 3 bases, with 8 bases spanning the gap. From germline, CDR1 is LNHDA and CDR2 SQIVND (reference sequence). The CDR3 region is CASSWRDNQPQHF. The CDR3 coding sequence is TGTGCCAGTAGTTGGCGGGACAATCAGCCCCAGCATTTT.

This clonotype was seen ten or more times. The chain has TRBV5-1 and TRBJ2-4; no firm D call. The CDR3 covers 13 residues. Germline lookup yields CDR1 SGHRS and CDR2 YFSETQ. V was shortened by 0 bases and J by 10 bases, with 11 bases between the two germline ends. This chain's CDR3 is CASSLAGRKIQYF. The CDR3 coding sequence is TGCGCCAGCAGCTTGGCCGGACGAAAGATTCAGTACTTC.

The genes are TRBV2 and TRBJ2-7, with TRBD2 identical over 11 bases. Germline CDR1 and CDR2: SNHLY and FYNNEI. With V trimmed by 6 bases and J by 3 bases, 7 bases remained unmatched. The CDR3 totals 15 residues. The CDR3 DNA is TGTGCCAGCAGCCCGACTAGCGGGACCCTCTACGAGCAGTACTTC. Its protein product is CASSPTSGTLYEQYF.

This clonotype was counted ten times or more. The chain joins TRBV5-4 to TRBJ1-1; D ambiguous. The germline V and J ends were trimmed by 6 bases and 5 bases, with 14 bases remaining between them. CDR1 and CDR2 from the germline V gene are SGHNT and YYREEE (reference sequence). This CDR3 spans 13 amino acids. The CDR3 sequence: CASTNMRETEAFF. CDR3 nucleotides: TGTGCCAGCACCAATATGAGAGAAACTGAAGCTTTCTTT.

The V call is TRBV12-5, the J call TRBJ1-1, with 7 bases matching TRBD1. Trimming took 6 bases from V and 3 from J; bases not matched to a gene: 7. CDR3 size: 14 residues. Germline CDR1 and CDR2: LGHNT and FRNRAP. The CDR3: CASGTGDSHTEAFF. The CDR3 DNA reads TGTGCTAGTGGGACGGGGGACAGTCACACTGAAGCTTTCTTT.

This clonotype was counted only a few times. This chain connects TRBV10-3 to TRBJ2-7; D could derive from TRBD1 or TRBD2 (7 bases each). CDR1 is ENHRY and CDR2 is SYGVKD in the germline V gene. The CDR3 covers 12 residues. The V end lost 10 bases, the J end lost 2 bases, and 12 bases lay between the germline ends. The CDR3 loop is CATGGGAYEQYF. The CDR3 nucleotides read TGTGCCACAGGGGGGGGAGCCTACGAGCAGTACTTC.

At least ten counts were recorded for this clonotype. CDR3 sequence: CATSKAGGPWNEQFF. The CDR3 region has the DNA TGTGCCACCAGTAAAGCGGGAGGGCCTTGGAATGAGCAGTTCTTC. The chain combines TRBV24-1 with TRBJ2-1; 10 bases agree with TRBD2. This CDR3 comprises 15 residues. With 6 bases clipped from V and 7 bases from J, the junction kept 8 bases outside the gene matches. CDR1 is KGHDR, CDR2 SFDVKD, per germline.

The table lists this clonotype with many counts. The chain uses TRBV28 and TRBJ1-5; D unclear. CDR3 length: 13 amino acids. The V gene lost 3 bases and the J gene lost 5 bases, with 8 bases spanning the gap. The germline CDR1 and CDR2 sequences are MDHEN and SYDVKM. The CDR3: CASSFTIDQPQHF. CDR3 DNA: TGTGCCAGCAGTTTCACGATCGATCAGCCCCAGCATTTT.

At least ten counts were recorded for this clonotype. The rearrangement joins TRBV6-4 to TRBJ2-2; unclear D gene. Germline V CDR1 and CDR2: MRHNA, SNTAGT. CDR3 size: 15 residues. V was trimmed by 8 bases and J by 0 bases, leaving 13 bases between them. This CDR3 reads CASRLDRSNTGELFF. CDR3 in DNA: TGTGCCAGCCGCCTGGACCGTTCGAACACCGGGGAGCTGTTTTTT.

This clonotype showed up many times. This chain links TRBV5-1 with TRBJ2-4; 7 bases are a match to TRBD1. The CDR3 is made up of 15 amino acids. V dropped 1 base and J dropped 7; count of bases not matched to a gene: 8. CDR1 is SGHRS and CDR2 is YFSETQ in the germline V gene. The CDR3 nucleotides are TGCGCCAGCAGCTTGAGATCGGCCAGGGGGAACATTCAGTACTTC. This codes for CASSLRSARGNIQYF.

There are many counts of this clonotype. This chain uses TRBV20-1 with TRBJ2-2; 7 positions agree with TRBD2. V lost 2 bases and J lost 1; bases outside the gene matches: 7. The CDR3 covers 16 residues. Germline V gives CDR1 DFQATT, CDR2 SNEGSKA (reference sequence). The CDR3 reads CSARRFTGGNTGELFF. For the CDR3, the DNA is TGCAGTGCTAGAAGGTTTACGGGAGGGAACACCGGGGAGCTGTTTTTT.

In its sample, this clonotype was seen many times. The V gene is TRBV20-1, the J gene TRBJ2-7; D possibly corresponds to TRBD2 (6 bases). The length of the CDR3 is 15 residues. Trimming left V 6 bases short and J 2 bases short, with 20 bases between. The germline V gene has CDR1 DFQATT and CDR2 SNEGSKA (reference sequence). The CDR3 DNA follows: TGCAGTGCCACCCCCCTCCGGGGGAACACCTACGAGCAGTACTTC. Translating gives CSATPLRGNTYEQYF.

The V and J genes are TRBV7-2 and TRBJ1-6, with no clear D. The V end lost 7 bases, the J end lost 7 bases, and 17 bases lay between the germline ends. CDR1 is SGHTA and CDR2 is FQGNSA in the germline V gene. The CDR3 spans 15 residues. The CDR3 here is CASTPFGRTNSPLHF. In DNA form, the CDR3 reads TGTGCCAGCACGCCTTTCGGGAGAACGAATTCACCCCTCCACTTT.

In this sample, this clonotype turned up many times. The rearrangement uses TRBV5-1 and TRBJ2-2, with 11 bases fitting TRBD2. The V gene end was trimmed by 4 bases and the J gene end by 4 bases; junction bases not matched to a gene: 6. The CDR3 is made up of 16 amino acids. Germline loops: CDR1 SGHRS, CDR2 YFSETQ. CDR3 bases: TGCGCCAGCAGCCACCGACTAGCGGGAACCACCGGGGAGCTGTTTTTT. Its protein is CASSHRLAGTTGELFF.

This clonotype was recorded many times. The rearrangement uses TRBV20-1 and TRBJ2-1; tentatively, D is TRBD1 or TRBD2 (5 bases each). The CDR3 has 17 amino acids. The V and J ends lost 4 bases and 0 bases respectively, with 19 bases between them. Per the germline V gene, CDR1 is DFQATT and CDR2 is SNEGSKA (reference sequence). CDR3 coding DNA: TGCAGTGCTACGGCCCCAGGGCTAGCTGTCTCCTACAATGAGCAGTTCTTC. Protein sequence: CSATAPGLAVSYNEQFF.

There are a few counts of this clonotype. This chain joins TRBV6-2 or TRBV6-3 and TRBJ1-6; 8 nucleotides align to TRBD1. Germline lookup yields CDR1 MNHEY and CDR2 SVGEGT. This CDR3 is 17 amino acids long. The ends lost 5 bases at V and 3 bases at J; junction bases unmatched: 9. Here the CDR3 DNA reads TGTGCCAGCAGTCCGAGGGACAGGATTCTCTATAATTCACCCCTCCACTTT. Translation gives CASSPRDRILYNSPLHF.

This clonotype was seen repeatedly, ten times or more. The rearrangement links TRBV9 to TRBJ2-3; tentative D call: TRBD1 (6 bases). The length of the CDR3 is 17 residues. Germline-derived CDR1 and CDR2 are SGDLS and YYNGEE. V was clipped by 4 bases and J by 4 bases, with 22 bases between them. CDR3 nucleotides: TGTGCCAGCAGCCCAACCCCCGACAGGATACGCGCAGATACGCAGTATTTT. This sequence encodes CASSPTPDRIRADTQYF.

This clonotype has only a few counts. The CDR3: CASSRGAGSYEQYF. DNA for the CDR3: TGTGCCAGCTCGCGGGGTGCAGGGTCCTACGAGCAGTACTTC. The chain couples TRBV18 to TRBJ2-7; TRBD2 might be the D (6 bases). CDR3 length equals 14 residues. The V end lost 6 bases, the J end lost 1 base, and 13 bases lay between the germline ends. The germline V gene has CDR1 KGHSH and CDR2 LQKENI.

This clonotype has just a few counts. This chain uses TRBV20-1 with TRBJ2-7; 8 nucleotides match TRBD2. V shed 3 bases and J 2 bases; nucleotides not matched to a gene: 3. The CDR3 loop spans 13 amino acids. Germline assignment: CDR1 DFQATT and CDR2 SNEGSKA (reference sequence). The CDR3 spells CSASSGNTYEQYF. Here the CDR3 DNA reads TGCAGTGCTAGTAGCGGGAATACCTACGAGCAGTACTTC.

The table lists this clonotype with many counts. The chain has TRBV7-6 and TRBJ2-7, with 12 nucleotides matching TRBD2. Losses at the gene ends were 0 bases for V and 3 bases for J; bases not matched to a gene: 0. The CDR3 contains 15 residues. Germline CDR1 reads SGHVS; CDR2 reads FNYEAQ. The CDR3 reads CASSLATSGSYEQYF. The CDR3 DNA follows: TGTGCCAGCAGCTTAGCGACTAGCGGGAGCTACGAGCAGTACTTC.

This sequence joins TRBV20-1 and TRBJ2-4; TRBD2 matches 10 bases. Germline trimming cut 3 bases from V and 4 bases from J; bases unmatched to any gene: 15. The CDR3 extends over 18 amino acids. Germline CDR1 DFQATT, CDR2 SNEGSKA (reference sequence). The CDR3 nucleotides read TGCAGTGCTAGGCCTATATTACTAGCGGGAAACTCAAAAAACATTCAGTACTTC. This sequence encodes CSARPILLAGNSKNIQYF.

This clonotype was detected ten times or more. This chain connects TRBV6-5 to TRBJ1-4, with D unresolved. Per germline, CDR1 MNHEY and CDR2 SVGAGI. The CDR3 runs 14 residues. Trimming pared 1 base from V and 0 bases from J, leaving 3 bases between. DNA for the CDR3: TGTGCCAGCAGTTACTTAGCAACTAATGAAAAACTGTTTTTT. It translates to CASSYLATNEKLFF.

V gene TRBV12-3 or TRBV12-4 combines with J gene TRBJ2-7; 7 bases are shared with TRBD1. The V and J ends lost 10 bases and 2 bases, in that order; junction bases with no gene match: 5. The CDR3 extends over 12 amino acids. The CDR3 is CATSQGTYEQYF. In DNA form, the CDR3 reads TGTGCCACTTCACAGGGGACCTACGAGCAGTACTTC.

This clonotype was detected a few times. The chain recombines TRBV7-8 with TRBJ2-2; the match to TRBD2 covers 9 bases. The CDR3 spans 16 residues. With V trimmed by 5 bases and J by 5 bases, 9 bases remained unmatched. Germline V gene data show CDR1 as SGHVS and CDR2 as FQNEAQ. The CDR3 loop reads CASSPNRSGRTGELFF. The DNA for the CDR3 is TGTGCCAGCAGCCCGAATCGCAGCGGGAGGACCGGGGAGCTGTTTTTT.